The T cell receptor beta chain under discussion was sequenced for a study of T cell responses to AZD1222 COVID-19 vaccine. On this clone: Its matching antigen is unknown.

Whole-study findings and limits: Of spike-specific TCRs, nearly half reportedly target regions left unmutated in variants. CD4 TCRs associated with vaccination spanned spike, dominating at 160-218 and 743-854.

TCRdb's table, derived via immunoSEQ multiplex PCR, lists solely in-frame clones and lacks some. The sample lists under 150,000 clones, roughly 92% occurring once. The V gene's germline CDR1 is SGDLS and CDR2 YYNGEE. CDR3 size: 15 residues. V lost 2 bases and J 4 bases, leaving 13 bases between the germline ends. The clonotype comes from an adult who received the AZD1222 COVID-19 vaccine. This chain connects TRBV9 to TRBJ2-1, with TRBD2 as a possible D gene (6 bases). The material sequenced was peripheral blood, taken 28 days after the second AZD1222 dose. The CDR3 is CASSVGGVAYNEQFF. CDR3 coding DNA: TGTGCCAGCAGCGTGGGCGGGGTGGCTTACAATGAGCAGTTCTTC.